This paragraph reports one T cell receptor beta chain. Its specificity is not known. Methods used by the authors: Previously reported viral-epitope specificity per VDJdb covered around 1.6% of 150,000 to 200,000 unique clonotypes. The data were produced by immunoSEQ multiplex PCR, yet TCRdb's version contains in-frame clones alone and is incomplete. That table supplies the V and J calls and clone size; D and trimming were determined from the DNA. The sample has about 4,500 clones, about 87% seen once; the top ten hold roughly 7.5%. J was trimmed by 0 bases and V by 2 bases; bases with no gene match: 4. The germline CDR1 and CDR2 sequences are LGHNA and YSLEER. CDR3 length: 16 amino acids. The sample comes from a study of hypomethylating agent response in myelodysplastic syndrome. Study-wide context: Donors were myelodysplastic syndrome patients: 2 female, fewer than 10 male. Study-level findings and limits: Novel MDS antigen recognition by shared GLIPH2 clusters is possible but unvalidated.

The source of this sequence is a human donor with myelodysplastic syndrome. The chain employs TRBV4-3 and TRBJ2-3, with 8 bases matching TRBD1. This sample comprised bone marrow, obtained before or after starting hypomethylating agent treatment for myelodysplastic syndrome (not recorded which). CDR3: CASSQPRGQSTDTQYF. CDR3 coding DNA: TGCGCCAGCAGCCAACCCAGGGGGCAGAGCACAGATACGCAGTATTTT.